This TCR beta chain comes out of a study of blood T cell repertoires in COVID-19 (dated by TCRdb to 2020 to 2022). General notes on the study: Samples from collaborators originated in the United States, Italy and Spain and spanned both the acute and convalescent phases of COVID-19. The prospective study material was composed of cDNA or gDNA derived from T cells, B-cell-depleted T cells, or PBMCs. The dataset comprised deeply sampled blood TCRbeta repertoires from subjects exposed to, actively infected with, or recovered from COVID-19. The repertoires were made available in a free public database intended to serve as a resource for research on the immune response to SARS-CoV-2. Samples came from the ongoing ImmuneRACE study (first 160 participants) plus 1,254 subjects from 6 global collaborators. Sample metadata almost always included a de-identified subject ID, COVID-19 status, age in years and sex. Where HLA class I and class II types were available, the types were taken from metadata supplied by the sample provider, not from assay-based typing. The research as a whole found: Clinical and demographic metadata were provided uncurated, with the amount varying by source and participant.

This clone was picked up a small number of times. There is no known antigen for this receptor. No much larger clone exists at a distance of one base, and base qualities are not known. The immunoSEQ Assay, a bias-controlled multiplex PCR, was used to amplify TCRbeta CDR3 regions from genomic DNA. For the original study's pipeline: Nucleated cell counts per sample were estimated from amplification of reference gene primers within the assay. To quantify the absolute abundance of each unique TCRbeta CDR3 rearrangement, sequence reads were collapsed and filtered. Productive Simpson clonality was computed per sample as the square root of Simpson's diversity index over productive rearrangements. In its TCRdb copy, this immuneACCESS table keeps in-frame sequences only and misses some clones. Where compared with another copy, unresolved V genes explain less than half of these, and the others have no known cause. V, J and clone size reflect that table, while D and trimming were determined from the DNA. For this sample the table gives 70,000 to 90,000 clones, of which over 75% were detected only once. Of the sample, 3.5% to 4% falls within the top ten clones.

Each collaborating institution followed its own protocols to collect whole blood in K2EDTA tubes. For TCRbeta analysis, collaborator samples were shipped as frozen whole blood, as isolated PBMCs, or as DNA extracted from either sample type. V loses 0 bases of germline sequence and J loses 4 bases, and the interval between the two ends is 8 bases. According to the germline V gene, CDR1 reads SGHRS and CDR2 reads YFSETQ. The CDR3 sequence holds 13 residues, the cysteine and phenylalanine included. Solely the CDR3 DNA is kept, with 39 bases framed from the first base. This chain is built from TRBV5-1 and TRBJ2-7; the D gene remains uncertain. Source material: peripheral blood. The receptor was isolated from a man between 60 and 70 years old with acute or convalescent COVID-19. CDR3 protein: CASSLGYRYEQYF. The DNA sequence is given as TGCGCCAGCAGCTTGGGCTATCGTTACGAGCAGTACTTC.